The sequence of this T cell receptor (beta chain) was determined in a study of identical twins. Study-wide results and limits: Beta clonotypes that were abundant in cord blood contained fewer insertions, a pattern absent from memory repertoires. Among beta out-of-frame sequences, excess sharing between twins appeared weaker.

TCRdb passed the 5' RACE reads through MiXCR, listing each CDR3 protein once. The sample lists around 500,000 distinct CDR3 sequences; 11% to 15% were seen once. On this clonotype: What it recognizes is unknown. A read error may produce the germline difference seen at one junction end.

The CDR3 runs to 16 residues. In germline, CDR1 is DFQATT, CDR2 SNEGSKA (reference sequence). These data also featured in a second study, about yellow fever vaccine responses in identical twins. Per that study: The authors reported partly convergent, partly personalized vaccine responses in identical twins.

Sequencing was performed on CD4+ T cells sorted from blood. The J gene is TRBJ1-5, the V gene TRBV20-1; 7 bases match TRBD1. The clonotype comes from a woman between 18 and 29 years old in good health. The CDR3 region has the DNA TGCTGTGCTAGAGCCGGAGGGACAGATTTTCATCAGCCCCAGCATTTT. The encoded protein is CCARAGGTDFHQPQHF.